This T cell receptor (beta chain) comes out of a study of cytomegalovirus exposure and HLA in healthy donors. The study, taken as a whole, reports: It was shown in a later analysis that HLA-associated TCR beta chains were more clonally expanded than other, equally common chains. HLA alleles were associated with some 16,000 TCR beta sequences in a later analysis at 0.05 false discovery rate.

The CDR3 runs 16 residues. Germline trimming cut 1 base from V and 1 base from J; bases unmatched to any gene: 7. Germline V gene lookup returns CDR1 SGDLS and CDR2 YYNGEE. The PCR made use of 60 Vbeta and 13 Jbeta primers. The table came from immunoSEQ multiplex PCR; TCRdb's copy has only in-frame clones and leaves some out. The table includes about 300,000 clones, 80% to 90% detected once. A note on this clone: What it binds is not known.

The chain is built from TRBV9 and TRBJ2-5; 7 bases agree with TRBD2. This receptor was identified in a man aged 40-50 years in good health and CMV-seropositive. Sequenced: PBMCs. CDR3 DNA sequence: TGTGCCAGCAGCGTAAGCCCTAGCGGACCCCAAGAGACCCAGTACTTC. Translation gives CASSVSPSGPQETQYF.